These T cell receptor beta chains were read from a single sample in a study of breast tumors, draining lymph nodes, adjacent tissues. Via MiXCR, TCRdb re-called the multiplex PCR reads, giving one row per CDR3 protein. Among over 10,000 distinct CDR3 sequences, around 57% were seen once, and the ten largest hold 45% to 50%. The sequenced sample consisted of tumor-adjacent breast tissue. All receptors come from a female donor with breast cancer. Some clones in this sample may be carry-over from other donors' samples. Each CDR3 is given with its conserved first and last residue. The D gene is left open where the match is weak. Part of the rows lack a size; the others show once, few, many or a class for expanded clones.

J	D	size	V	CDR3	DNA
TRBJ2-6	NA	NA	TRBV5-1	CASSLADIPGANVLTF	TGCGCCAGCAGCTTGGCCGATATTCCTGGGGCCAACGTCCTGACTTTC
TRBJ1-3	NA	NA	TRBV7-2	CASSYNGNTIYF	TGTGCCAGCAGTTACAACGGAAACACCATATATTTT
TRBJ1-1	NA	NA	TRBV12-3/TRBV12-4	CASSFSGAVLTEAFF	TGTGCCAGCAGTTTCTCGGGCGCCGTCTTGACTGAAGCTTTCTTT
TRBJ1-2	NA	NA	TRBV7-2	CASSNRQRGYTF	TGTGCCAGCAGCAACCGACAACGCGGCTACACCTTC
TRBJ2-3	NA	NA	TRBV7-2	CASSLGGASTDTQYF	TGTGCCAGCAGCTTAGGGGGGGCAAGCACAGATACGCAGTATTTT
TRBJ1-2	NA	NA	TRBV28	CASSFPGKLDGYTF	TGTGCCAGCAGTTTCCCAGGGAAGTTAGATGGCTACACCTTC
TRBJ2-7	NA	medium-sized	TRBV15	CATSSFGGERQYF	TGTGCCACCAGCTCCTTTGGCGGGGAGAGGCAGTACTTC
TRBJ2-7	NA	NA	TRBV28	CASRREGPTYEQYF	TGTGCCAGCAGGCGAGAAGGTCCTACCTACGAGCAGTACTTC
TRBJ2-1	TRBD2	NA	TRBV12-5	CASGFGLAPNEPFF	TGTGCTAGTGGTTTCGGACTAGCACCCAATGAGCCGTTCTTC
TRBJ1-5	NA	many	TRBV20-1	CSARAPGGENQPQHF	TGCAGTGCTAGAGCACCTGGAGGAGAAAACCAGCCCCAGCATTTT
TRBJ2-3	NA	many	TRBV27	CASQPGDTDTQYF	TGTGCCAGCCAACCAGGGGACACAGATACGCAGTATTTT
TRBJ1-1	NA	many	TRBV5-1	CASSETLNTEAFF	TGCGCCAGCAGCGAAACACTGAACACTGAAGCTTTCTTT
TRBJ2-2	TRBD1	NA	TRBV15	CATSRGQANSNTGELFF	TGTGCCACCAGCAGGGGACAGGCGAATTCGAACACCGGGGAGCTGTTTTTT
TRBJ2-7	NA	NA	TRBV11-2	CASSLGRTPYEQYF	TGTGCCAGCAGCTTAGGCCGGACACCCTACGAGCAGTACTTC
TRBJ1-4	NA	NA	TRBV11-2	CASSPDRTKLFF	TGTGCCAGCAGCCCCGACAGGACTAAACTGTTTTTT
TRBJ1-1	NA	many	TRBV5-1	CASTLVGGTEAFF	TGCGCCAGCACACTTGTGGGGGGCACTGAAGCTTTCTTT
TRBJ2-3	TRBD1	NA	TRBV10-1	CASSEGQGYTDTQYF	TGCGCCAGCAGTGAAGGACAGGGGTACACAGATACGCAGTATTTT
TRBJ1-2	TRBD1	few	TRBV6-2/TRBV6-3	CASKPGQNNYGYTF	TGTGCCAGCAAACCGGGACAGAATAACTATGGCTACACCTTC
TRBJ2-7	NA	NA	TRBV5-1	CASSQTRAYEQYF	TGCGCCAGCAGCCAGACTAGGGCTTACGAGCAGTACTTC
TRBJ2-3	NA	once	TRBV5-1	CASSLVGPDTQYF	TGCGCCAGCAGCTTGGTAGGACCAGATACCCAGTATTTT
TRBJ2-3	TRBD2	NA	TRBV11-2	CASSRRLAGGTDTQYF	TGTGCCAGCAGCAGACGACTAGCGGGGGGCACAGATACGCAGTATTTT
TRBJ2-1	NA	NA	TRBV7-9	CASSSIGKQFF	TGTGCCAGCAGCTCCATCGGGAAGCAGTTCTTC
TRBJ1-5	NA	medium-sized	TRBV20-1	CSASRSGGDGQPQHF	TGCAGTGCTAGTAGAAGCGGTGGGGACGGACAGCCCCAGCATTTT
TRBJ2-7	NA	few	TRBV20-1	CSGGGKNEQYF	TGCAGTGGAGGGGGTAAGAACGAGCAGTACTTC
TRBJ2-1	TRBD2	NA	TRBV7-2	CASSLNLGRANEQFF	TGTGCCAGCAGTCTAAACTTAGGGAGGGCCAATGAGCAGTTCTTC